The 23 T cell receptor beta chains in this list originate from one sample, sequenced in a study of T cells in Graves' hyperthyroidism and ophthalmopathy (dated 2019 in TCRdb). The library was made by multiplex PCR. Instrument used: Illumina HiSeq 2000. TCR beta CDR3 regions were amplified from RNA transcripts. For the first round of RT-PCR on the TCR CDR3, the HTBI primer set was used together with the Qiagen OneStep RT-PCR kit. TCRdb cleaned the public reads at Q25 with fastp, built clones with MiXCR and kept in-frame beta chains. A single entry per CDR3 protein holds the most common genes and DNA from its merged rows. The sample table lists about 380,000 distinct CDR3 sequences, roughly 20% of them with a count of one. Of the sample, over 35% falls within the top ten clones. The specimen was blood. These receptors originate from a man aged 18 to 35 with Graves' ophthalmopathy.

There are many counts of this clonotype. The genes are TRBV2 and TRBJ1-1; D perhaps matches TRBD1 (6 bases). Germline CDR1 reads SNHLY; CDR2 reads FYNNEI. The length of the CDR3 is 11 residues. V was clipped by 6 bases and J by 6 bases, with 8 bases between them. CDR3 nucleotide sequence: TGTGCCAGCAGGGCAGGGGCTGAAGCTTTCTTT. Translated: CASRAGAEAFF.

This clonotype appeared a few times. The chain is built from TRBV18 and TRBJ1-2, with a possible D match to TRBD1 (5 bases). Germline assignment: CDR1 KGHSH and CDR2 LQKENI. V was shortened by 3 bases and J by 3 bases, with 11 bases between the two germline ends. The CDR3 spans 14 residues. The CDR3 loop reads CASSPAGTDYGYTF. The CDR3 nucleotides read TGTGCCAGCTCACCGGCCGGGACGGACTATGGCTACACCTTC.

This sequence joins TRBV19 and TRBJ2-5; 7 bases are a match to TRBD1. The CDR3 sequence is 16 residues long. The V gene end was trimmed by 4 bases and the J gene end by 5 bases; junction bases not matched to a gene: 13. In germline, CDR1 is LNHDA, CDR2 SQIVND (reference sequence). The CDR3 is CASSTQGPSTRETQYF. CDR3 bases: TGTGCCAGTAGTACACAGGGGCCCTCCACGCGGGAGACCCAGTACTTC.

A few counts support this clonotype. The chain has TRBV10-1 and TRBJ1-3; TRBD1 might be the D (5 bases). Looked up from germline, CDR1 is WNHNN and CDR2 is SYGVQD (reference sequence). The V end was cut by 5 bases, the J end by 2 bases, with 10 bases between. The CDR3 extends over 14 amino acids. The CDR3 is CASSRGDAGNTIYF. As DNA, the CDR3 is TGCGCCAGCAGTCGGGGGGACGCTGGAAACACCATATATTTT.

This clonotype was detected ten times or more. The V call is TRBV2, the J call TRBJ2-7; D perhaps matches TRBD2 (6 bases). The CDR3 is made up of 11 amino acids. The germline gives CDR1 SNHLY, CDR2 FYNNEI. Trimming removed 6 bases at V and 6 bases at J, with 9 bases between. The CDR3 is CASSLATEQYF. The CDR3 DNA reads as TGTGCCAGCAGCCTAGCGACCGAGCAGTACTTC.

This clonotype came up many times. This chain links TRBV27 with TRBJ2-7, with 12 bases lining up with TRBD2. The CDR3 consists of 13 residues. V lost 8 bases to trimming and J lost 6 bases; unmatched junction nucleotides: 5. CDR1 is MNHEY, CDR2 SMNVEV, per germline (reference sequence). The CDR3 spells CASSSGGAAEQYF. CDR3 nucleotide sequence: TGTGCCAGCTCTAGCGGGGGGGCGGCCGAGCAGTACTTC.

The chain couples TRBV7-2 to TRBJ2-3; TRBD2 matches at 11 bases. CDR3 length: 18 amino acids. V gave up 5 bases and J gave up 8 bases; unmatched junction bases: 18. Per the germline V gene, CDR1 is SGHTA and CDR2 is FQGNSA. The CDR3 region is CASSEGGVSSGGRGTQYF. The DNA for the CDR3 is TGTGCCAGCAGCGAGGGGGGGGTTTCTAGCGGGGGGCGGGGTACGCAGTATTTT.

A few counts support this clonotype. The chain couples TRBV29-1 to TRBJ2-7; 9 nucleotides match TRBD1. This CDR3 contains 15 residues. The germline gives CDR1 SQVTM, CDR2 ANQGSEA. V lost 4 bases to trimming and J lost 5 bases; unmatched junction nucleotides: 12. CDR3 nucleotide sequence: TGCAGCGTTGCCCCCACCGGGACAGGGTTACACGAGCAGTACTTC. Residues: CSVAPTGTGLHEQYF.

This clonotype was seen at least ten times. The chain is built from TRBV28 and TRBJ1-4; 9 bases are a match to TRBD1. With V trimmed by 4 bases and J by 8 bases, 8 bases remained unmatched. The CDR3 covers 15 residues. The V gene's germline CDR1 is MDHEN and CDR2 SYDVKM. The CDR3 bases are TGTGCCAGCAGTTCACCGGGACAGGGCGCCGAAAAACTGTTTTTT. This translates into CASSSPGQGAEKLFF. The complete variable domain, with remaining parts taken from reference TRBV28 and TRBJ1-4, reads DVKVTQSSRYLVKRTGEKVFLECVQDMDHENMFWYRQDPGLGLRLIYFSYDVKMKEKGDIPEGYSVSREKKERFSLILESASTNQTSMYLCASSSPGQGAEKLFFGSGTQLSVL.

This clonotype appeared a few times. The V gene is TRBV5-1, the J gene TRBJ2-5, with D possibly being TRBD1 or TRBD2 (5 bases each). Germline CDR1 SGHRS, CDR2 YFSETQ. The CDR3 is 15 amino acids. Trimming removed 1 base from V and 2 bases from J, with 12 bases in between. The chain's CDR3 is CASSLSGREQETQYF. The CDR3 nucleotides read TGCGCCAGCAGCTTGTCGGGCAGGGAGCAAGAGACCCAGTACTTC. The whole variable domain, remainder taken from reference TRBV5-1 and TRBJ2-5, is KAGVTQTPRYLIKTRGQQVTLSCSPISGHRSVSWYQQTPGQGLQFLFEYFSETQRNKGNFPGRFSGRQFSNSRSEMNVSTLELGDSALYLCASSLSGREQETQYFGPGTRLLVL.

The chain uses TRBV3-1 and TRBJ2-3, with 7 nucleotides matching TRBD1. Germline-derived CDR1 and CDR2 are LGHDT and YNNKEL (reference sequence). Losses at the gene ends were 1 base for V and 1 base for J; bases not matched to a gene: 8. The CDR3 is made up of 17 amino acids. CDR3 sequence reads: CASSQVQGSPGTDTQYF. The CDR3 coding sequence is TGTGCCAGCAGCCAAGTACAGGGGTCCCCTGGCACAGATACGCAGTATTTT.

Many counts were recorded for this clonotype. The chain couples TRBV2 to TRBJ2-5; no clear D gene. V lost 6 bases to trimming and J lost 3 bases, with 17 bases between them. Germline V CDR1 and CDR2: SNHLY, FYNNEI. This CDR3 comprises 15 residues. The CDR3 sequence: CASRARLDREETQYF. The CDR3 coding sequence is TGTGCCAGCAGGGCCCGCTTAGACCGTGAAGAGACCCAGTACTTC.

This clonotype was seen ten or more times. CDR3 nucleotide sequence: TGTGCCAGCAGTGAATATAGTTCGGCTAGCGGGGGAACAGATACGCAGTATTTT. It codes for CASSEYSSASGGTDTQYF. The V and J genes are TRBV6-1 and TRBJ2-3; 10 bases are shared with TRBD2. This CDR3 comprises 18 residues. In germline, CDR1 is MNHNS, CDR2 SASEGT. V lost 2 bases to trimming and J lost 3 bases; unmatched junction nucleotides: 11.

A few counts support this clonotype. The chain is built from TRBV24-1 and TRBJ2-3; TRBD2 might be the D (5 bases). Germline V gives CDR1 KGHDR, CDR2 SFDVKD. The CDR3 is 14 residues long. The V gene lost 4 bases and the J gene lost 6 bases, with 13 bases spanning the gap. This chain's CDR3 is CATSEPGRSDTQYF. The CDR3 DNA reads as TGTGCCACCAGTGAACCGGGGAGATCGGATACGCAGTATTTT.

This clonotype was found once. This chain uses TRBV5-1 with TRBJ2-4, with 8 bases aligning to TRBD1. This CDR3 contains 16 residues. V lost 3 bases and J lost 0; bases outside the gene matches: 5. Germline V gives CDR1 SGHRS, CDR2 YFSETQ. In DNA, the CDR3 is TGCGCCAGCAGCTGGAGACAGGGGATAGCCAAAAACATTCAGTACTTC. Translation: CASSWRQGIAKNIQYF.

This clonotype has at least ten counts. The chain links TRBV7-6 to TRBJ2-3; 10 nucleotides match TRBD2. Germline CDR1 reads SGHVS; CDR2 reads FNYEAQ. This CDR3 region has 15 residues. V dropped 6 bases and J dropped 7; count of bases not matched to a gene: 10. The CDR3 nucleotides are TGTGCCAGCAGAACCGGAGCGGGGGGGCAGCATACGCAGTATTTT. Amino acid sequence: CASRTGAGGQHTQYF.

This clonotype occurred many times. The rearrangement links TRBV7-9 to TRBJ2-3; 7 bases align to TRBD1. Unmatched junction bases numbered 3, after V lost 5 bases and J lost 4 bases. The germline gives CDR1 SEHNR, CDR2 FQNEAQ (reference sequence). The CDR3 has 13 residues. The CDR3 coding sequence is TGTGCCAGCAGCCAGGGACAGCCAGATACGCAGTATTTT. The encoded protein is CASSQGQPDTQYF. Complete variable domain (other parts from reference TRBV7-9 and TRBJ2-3): DTGVSQNPRHKITKRGQNVTFRCDPISEHNRLYWYRQTLGQGPEFLTYFQNEAQLEKSRLLSDRFSAERPKGSFSTLEIQRTEQGDSAMYLCASSQGQPDTQYFGPGTRLTVL.

This clonotype was seen a few times. The chain links TRBV7-9 to TRBJ1-6, with unresolved D. The V gene's germline CDR1 is SEHNR and CDR2 FQNEAQ (reference sequence). The CDR3 covers 13 residues. Trimming removed 5 bases from V and 6 bases from J, with 8 bases in between. CDR3 region: CASSLQLNSPLHF. DNA for the CDR3: TGTGCCAGCAGCCTCCAGCTTAATTCACCCCTCCACTTT.

This clonotype was detected many times. V is TRBV7-3 and J is TRBJ1-5; 7 nucleotides agree with TRBD1. With V trimmed by 4 bases and J by 6 bases, 6 bases remained unmatched. The CDR3 length is 14 residues. The germline V gene has CDR1 SGHTA and CDR2 FQGTGA. CDR3 sequence (DNA): TGTGCCAGCAGCTCCACAGGGGATGGTCAGCCCCAGCATTTT. Translated, it gives CASSSTGDGQPQHF.

This rearrangement joins TRBV7-3 to TRBJ2-3; 8 bases agree with TRBD2. This CDR3 comprises 16 residues. The junction had 10 bases not matched to a gene; V was cut back by 4 bases and J by 4 bases. Germline V gene lookup returns CDR1 SGHTA and CDR2 FQGTGA. The CDR3 region is CASSYTTGGTPDTQYF. CDR3 coding DNA: TGTGCCAGCAGCTACACTACGGGGGGGACACCAGATACGCAGTATTTT.

This clonotype was found many times. The chain carries TRBV27 and TRBJ2-2; no definite D call. V lost 2 bases, J lost 3 bases, and 7 bases lay in between. The CDR3 has 14 amino acids. Germline V gene data show CDR1 as MNHEY and CDR2 as SMNVEV (reference sequence). CDR3 DNA sequence: TGTGCCAGCAGTTTAAGCGTGGACACCGGGGAGCTGTTTTTT. It yields the protein CASSLSVDTGELFF.

This clonotype occurred many times. This sequence joins TRBV7-8 and TRBJ1-1; D is ambiguous. Germline assignment: CDR1 SGHVS and CDR2 FQNEAQ. CDR3 size: 12 residues. The V end was cut by 6 bases, the J end by 3 bases, with 8 bases between. In DNA form, the CDR3 reads TGTGCCAGCAGTCCACGGTACACTGAAGCTTTCTTT. Amino acids: CASSPRYTEAFF.

The V and J genes are TRBV24-1 and TRBJ2-1; D is possibly TRBD1 (6 bases). The germline V and J ends were trimmed by 4 bases and 6 bases, with 12 bases remaining between them. This CDR3 comprises 14 residues. Per germline, CDR1 KGHDR and CDR2 SFDVKD. The CDR3 loop reads CATSEPDSTNEQFF. The CDR3, as DNA: TGTGCCACCAGTGAACCGGACAGTACCAATGAGCAGTTCTTC.